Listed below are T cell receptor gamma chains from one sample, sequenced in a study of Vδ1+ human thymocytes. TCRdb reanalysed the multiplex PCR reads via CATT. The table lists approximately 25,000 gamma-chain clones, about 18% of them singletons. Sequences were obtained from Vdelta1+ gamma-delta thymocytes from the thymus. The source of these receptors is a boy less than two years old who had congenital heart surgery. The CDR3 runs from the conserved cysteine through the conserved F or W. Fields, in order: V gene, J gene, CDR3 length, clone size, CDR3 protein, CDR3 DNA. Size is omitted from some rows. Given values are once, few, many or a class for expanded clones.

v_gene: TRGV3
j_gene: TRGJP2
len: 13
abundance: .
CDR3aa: CATWDSPHWIKTF
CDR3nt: TGTGCCACCTGGGACAGCCCTCATTGGATCAAGACGTTT

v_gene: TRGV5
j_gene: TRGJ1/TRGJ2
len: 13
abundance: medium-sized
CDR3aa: CATWDRPGYKKLF
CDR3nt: TGTGCCACCTGGGACAGGCCGGGATATAAGAAACTCTTT

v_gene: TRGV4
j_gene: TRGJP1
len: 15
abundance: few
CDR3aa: CATWDGHTTGWLKIF
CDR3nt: TGTGCCACCTGGGATGGCCATACCACTGGTTGGCTCAAGATATTT

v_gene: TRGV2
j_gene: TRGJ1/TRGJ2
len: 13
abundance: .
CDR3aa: CATWDASYYKKLF
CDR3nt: TGTGCCACCTGGGACGCTTCTTATTATAAGAAACTCTTT

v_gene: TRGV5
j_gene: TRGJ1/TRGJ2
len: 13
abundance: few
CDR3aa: CATWDGTYYKKLF
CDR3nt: TGTGCCACCTGGGACGGTACTTATTATAAGAAACTCTTT

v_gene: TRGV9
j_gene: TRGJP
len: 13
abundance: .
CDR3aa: CALLELGKKIKVF
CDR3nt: TGTGCCTTACTAGAGTTGGGCAAAAAAATCAAGGTATTT

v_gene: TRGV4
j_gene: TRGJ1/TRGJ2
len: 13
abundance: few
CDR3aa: CATWDVCKDKKLF
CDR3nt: TGTGCCACCTGGGATGTTTGTAAGGATAAGAAACTCTTT

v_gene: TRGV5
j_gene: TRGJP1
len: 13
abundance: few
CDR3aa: CATWDRPRWFKIF
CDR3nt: TGTGCCACCTGGGACAGGCCTCGGTGGTTCAAGATATTT

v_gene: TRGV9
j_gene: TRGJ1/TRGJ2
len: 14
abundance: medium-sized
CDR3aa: CALWEVHKNYKKLF
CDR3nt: TGTGCCTTGTGGGAGGTGCACAAAAATTATAAGAAACTCTTT

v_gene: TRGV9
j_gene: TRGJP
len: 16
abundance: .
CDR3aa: CALWEVSELGKKIKVF
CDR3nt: TGTGCCTTGTGGGAGGTCTCCGAGTTGGGCAAAAAAATCAAGGTATTT

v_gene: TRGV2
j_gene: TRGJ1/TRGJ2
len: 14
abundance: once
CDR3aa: CATWDGLRSYKNLF
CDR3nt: TGTGCCACCTGGGACGGGCTTCGTAGTTATAAGAACCTCTTT

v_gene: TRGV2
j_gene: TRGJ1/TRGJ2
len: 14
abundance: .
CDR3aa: CATWDGPNYYKKLF
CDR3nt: TGTGCCACCTGGGACGGGCCTAACTATTATAAGAAACTCTTT

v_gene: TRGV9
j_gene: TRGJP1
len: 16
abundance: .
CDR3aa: CALWDYKVVTGWFKIF
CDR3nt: TGTGCCTTGTGGGATTATAAGGTGGTCACTGGTTGGTTCAAGATATTT

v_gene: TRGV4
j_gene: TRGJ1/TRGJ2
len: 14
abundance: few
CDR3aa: CATWDGPCYYKNLF
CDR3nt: TGTGCCACCTGGGATGGGCCGTGTTATTATAAGAATCTCTTT

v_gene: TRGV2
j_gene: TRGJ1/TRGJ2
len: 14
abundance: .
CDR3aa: CATWDGRFDYKKLF
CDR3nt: TGTGCCACCTGGGACGGGCGATTTGATTATAAGAAACTCTTT

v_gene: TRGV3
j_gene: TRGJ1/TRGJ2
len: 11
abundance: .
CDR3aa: CATWDRQTLFF
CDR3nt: TGTGCCACCTGGGACAGGCAAACACTGTTCTTT

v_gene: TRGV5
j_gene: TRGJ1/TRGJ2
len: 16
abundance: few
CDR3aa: CATWDRPGGDYYKKLF
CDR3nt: TGTGCCACCTGGGACAGGCCGGGTGGGGATTATTATAAGAAACTCTTT

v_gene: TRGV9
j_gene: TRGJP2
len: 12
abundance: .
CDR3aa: CALWEVSWIKTF
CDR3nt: TGTGCCTTGTGGGAGGTGAGTTGGATCAAGACGTTT

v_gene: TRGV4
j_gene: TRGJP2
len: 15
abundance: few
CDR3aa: CATWDGLSSDWIKTF
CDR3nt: TGTGCCACCTGGGATGGGCTCAGTAGTGATTGGATCAAGACGTTT

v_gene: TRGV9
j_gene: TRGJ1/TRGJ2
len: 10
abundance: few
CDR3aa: CALWDLKKLF
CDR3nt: TGTGCCTTGTGGGACCTGAAGAAACTCTTT

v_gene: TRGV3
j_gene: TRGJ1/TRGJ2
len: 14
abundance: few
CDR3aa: CATWDRRPYYKKLF
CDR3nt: TGTGCCACCTGGGACAGGCGGCCTTATTATAAGAAACTCTTT

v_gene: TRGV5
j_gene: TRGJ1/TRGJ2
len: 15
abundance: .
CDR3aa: CATWDGPVIDYKKLF
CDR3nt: TGTGCCACCTGGGACGGGCCGGTTATAGATTATAAGAAACTCTTT

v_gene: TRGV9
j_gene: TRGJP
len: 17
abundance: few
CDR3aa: CALWECQQELGKKIKVF
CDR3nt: TGTGCCTTGTGGGAGTGCCAGCAAGAGTTGGGCAAAAAAATCAAGGTATTT

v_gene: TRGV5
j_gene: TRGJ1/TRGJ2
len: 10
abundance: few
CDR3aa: CATWKYKKLF
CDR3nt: TGTGCCACCTGGAAATATAAGAAACTCTTT

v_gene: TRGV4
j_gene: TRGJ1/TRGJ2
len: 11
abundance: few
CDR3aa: CATWDVTEKLF
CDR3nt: TGTGCCACCTGGGATGTAACCGAGAAACTCTTT

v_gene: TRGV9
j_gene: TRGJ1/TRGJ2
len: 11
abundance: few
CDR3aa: CALGGYYKKLF
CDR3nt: TGTGCCTTGGGGGGATATTATAAGAAACTCTTT

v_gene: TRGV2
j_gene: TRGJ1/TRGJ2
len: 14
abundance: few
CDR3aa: CATWDGLNYYKKLF
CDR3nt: TGTGCCACCTGGGACGGGCTCAATTATTATAAGAAACTCTTT

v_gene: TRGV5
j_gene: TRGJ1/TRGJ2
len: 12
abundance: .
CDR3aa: CATWDSPLKKLF
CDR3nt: TGTGCCACCTGGGACAGCCCTTTGAAGAAACTCTTT

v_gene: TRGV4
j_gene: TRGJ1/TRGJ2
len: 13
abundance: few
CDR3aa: CATWDPVYYKKLF
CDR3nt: TGTGCCACCTGGGATCCAGTTTATTATAAGAAACTCTTT

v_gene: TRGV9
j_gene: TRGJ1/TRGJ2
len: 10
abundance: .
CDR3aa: CALWEGVKLF
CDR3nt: TGTGCCTTGTGGGAGGGCGTTAAACTCTTT

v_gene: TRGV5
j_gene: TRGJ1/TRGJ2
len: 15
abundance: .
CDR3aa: CATWDRGLEYYKKLF
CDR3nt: TGTGCCACCTGGGACAGAGGGCTGGAATATTATAAGAAACTCTTT

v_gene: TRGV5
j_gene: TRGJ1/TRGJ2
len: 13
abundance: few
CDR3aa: CATWDRLYYKKLF
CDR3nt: TGTGCCACCTGGGACCGATTATATTATAAGAAACTCTTT

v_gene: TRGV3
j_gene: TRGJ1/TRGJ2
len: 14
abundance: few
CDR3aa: CATWDGWLYYKKLF
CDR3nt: TGTGCCACCTGGGACGGGTGGCTTTATTATAAGAAACTCTTT

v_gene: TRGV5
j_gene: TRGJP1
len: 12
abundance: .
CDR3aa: CATWDIGWFKIF
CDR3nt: TGTGCCACCTGGGACATCGGTTGGTTCAAGATATTT

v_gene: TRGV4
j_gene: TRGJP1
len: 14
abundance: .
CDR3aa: CATWDGGTGWFKIF
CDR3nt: TGTGCCACCTGGGATGGGGGCACTGGTTGGTTCAAGATATTT

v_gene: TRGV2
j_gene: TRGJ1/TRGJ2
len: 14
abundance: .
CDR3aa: CATWDGPGYYKKLF
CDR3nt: TGTGCCACCTGGGACGGGCCAGGATATTATAAGAAACTCTTT

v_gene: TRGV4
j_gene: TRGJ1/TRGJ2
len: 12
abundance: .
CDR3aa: CATWDDPNKKLF
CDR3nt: TGTGCCACCTGGGATGACCCAAATAAGAAACTCTTT

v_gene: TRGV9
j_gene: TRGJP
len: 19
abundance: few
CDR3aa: CALWEVMRDQELGKKIKVF
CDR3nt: TGTGCCTTGTGGGAGGTGATGAGGGATCAAGAGTTGGGCAAAAAAATCAAGGTATTT

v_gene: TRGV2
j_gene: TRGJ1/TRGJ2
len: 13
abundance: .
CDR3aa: CATWDMDWEGKLF
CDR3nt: TGTGCCACCTGGGATATGGATTGGGAGGGGAAACTCTTT

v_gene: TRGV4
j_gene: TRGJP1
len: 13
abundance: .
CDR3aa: CATFSLTGWFKIF
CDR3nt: TGTGCCACATTCTCCCTGACTGGTTGGTTCAAGATATTT

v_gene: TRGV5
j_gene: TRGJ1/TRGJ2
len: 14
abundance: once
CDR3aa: CATWDRPLFHKKLF
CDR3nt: TGTGCCACCTGGGACAGACCCCTATTTCATAAGAAACTCTTT

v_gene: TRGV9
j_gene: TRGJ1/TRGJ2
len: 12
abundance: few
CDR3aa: CASLFSLNKKLF
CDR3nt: TGTGCCTCTCTTTTCTCCTTAAATAAGAAACTCTTT

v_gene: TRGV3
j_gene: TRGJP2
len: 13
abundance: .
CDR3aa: CATWRSSDWIKTF
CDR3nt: TGTGCCACCTGGAGGAGTAGTGATTGGATCAAGACGTTT

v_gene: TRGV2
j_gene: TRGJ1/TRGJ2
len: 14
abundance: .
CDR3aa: CATWGGQGYYKKLF
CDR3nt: TGTGCCACCTGGGGCGGGCAGGGTTATTATAAGAAACTCTTT

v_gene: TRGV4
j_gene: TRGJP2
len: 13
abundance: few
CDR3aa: CATWDAGDWIKTF
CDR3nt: TGTGCCACCTGGGATGCTGGTGATTGGATCAAGACGTTT

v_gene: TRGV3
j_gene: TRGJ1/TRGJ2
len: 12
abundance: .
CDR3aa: CATWNPIDKKLF
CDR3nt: TGTGCCACCTGGAACCCTATAGATAAGAAACTCTTT

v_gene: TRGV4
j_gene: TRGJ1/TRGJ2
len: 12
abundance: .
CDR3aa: CATWDGPYKKLF
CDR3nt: TGTGCCACCTGGGATGGTCCCTATAAGAAACTCTTT

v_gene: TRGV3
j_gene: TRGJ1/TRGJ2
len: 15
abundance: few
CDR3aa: CATWVGRGNYYKKLF
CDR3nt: TGTGCCACCTGGGTCGGAAGGGGAAATTATTATAAGAAACTCTTT

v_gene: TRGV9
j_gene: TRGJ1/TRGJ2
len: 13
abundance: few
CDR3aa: CALWDPFSYKKLF
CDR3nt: TGTGCCTTGTGGGATCCCTTTTCTTATAAGAAACTCTTT